The 21 T cell receptor beta chains in this list originate from one sample, sequenced in a study of blood T cell repertoires in COVID-19. The repertoire was sequenced with immunoSEQ multiplex PCR; TCRdb's copy has only in-frame clones and lacks some. The sample includes about 190,000 clones, less than 85% of them seen just once. The sequencing input was peripheral blood. The receptors here all came from a man aged 45-60 years who had recovered from COVID-19.

V and J are TRBV28 and TRBJ1-5, with D possibly TRBD1 on 5 matching bases. Germline CDR1 reads MDHEN; CDR2 reads SYDVKM. CDR3 size: 17 residues. V was cut by 1 base and J by 3 bases, with 16 bases left in between. CDR3 residues: CASSLSYSGTFNQPQHF. The CDR3 nucleotides are TGTGCCAGCAGTTTATCGTACTCAGGGACTTTCAATCAGCCCCAGCATTTT.

This sequence joins TRBV28 and TRBJ2-7; TRBD2 matches at 7 bases. This CDR3 spans 15 amino acids. V lost 8 bases, J lost 0 bases, and 10 bases stayed unmatched. Germline assignment: CDR1 MDHEN and CDR2 SYDVKM. The CDR3 is CASAIWGGSSYEQYF. DNA of the CDR3: TGTGCCAGCGCTATATGGGGGGGAAGCTCCTACGAGCAGTACTTC.

This sequence joins TRBV18 and TRBJ2-2; 12 nucleotides line up with TRBD1. CDR1 and CDR2 from the germline V gene are KGHSH and LQKENI. The CDR3 totals 17 residues. Trimming cost V 1 base and J 6 bases; bases outside gene matches: 6. In DNA, the CDR3 is TGTGCCAGCTCACCACAACCGGGACAGGGGGCCTCCGGGGAGCTGTTTTTT. Protein sequence: CASSPQPGQGASGELFF.

V usage is TRBV6-5 and J usage is TRBJ1-3; tentative D call: TRBD1 (5 bases). The CDR3 is made up of 14 amino acids. Germline values: CDR1 MNHEY, CDR2 SVGAGI. V was shortened by 7 bases and J by 2 bases, with 12 bases between the two germline ends. The DNA for the CDR3 is TGTGCCAGCATCCCCAGGGCTCCTGGAAACACCATATATTTT. Encoded protein: CASIPRAPGNTIYF.

V gene TRBV28 combines with J gene TRBJ1-1; no clear D. Deletions cut 7 bases from V and 0 bases from J, with 15 bases between. The CDR3 spans 15 residues. Germline values: CDR1 MDHEN, CDR2 SYDVKM. The CDR3 DNA reads as TGTGCCAGCAACCGACCCTTGGGCATGAACACTGAAGCTTTCTTT. Translated, it gives CASNRPLGMNTEAFF.

This chain uses TRBV25-1 with TRBJ2-7; 8 positions agree with TRBD2. CDR1 MGHDK and CDR2 SYGVNS come from the germline V gene. Losses at the gene ends were 9 bases for V and 3 bases for J; bases not matched to a gene: 7. The CDR3 is made up of 13 amino acids. Written as DNA, the CDR3 is TGTGCCAGGAATAGCGGGATCTACTACGAGCAGTACTTC. This sequence encodes CARNSGIYYEQYF.

The V gene is TRBV5-1, the J gene TRBJ2-1; 15 bases are shared with TRBD2. V lost 4 bases and J lost 8; bases outside the gene matches: 10. The V gene's germline CDR1 is SGHRS and CDR2 YFSETQ. The CDR3 loop spans 17 amino acids. The DNA for the CDR3 is TGCGCCAGCAGCAAACTAGACGGACTAGCGGGAGGGTATGAGCAGTTCTTC. Its translation is CASSKLDGLAGGYEQFF.

The gene calls are TRBV25-1 and TRBJ1-6, with 7 bases matching TRBD1. CDR1 is MGHDK and CDR2 is SYGVNS in the germline V gene. This CDR3 contains 16 residues. The junction had 10 bases not matched to a gene; V was cut back by 5 bases and J by 6 bases. CDR3: CASSNLGGFSNSPLHF. The CDR3 coding sequence is TGTGCCAGCAGTAACCTAGGGGGCTTCAGTAATTCACCCCTCCACTTT.

The chain uses TRBV7-2 and TRBJ2-5, with 7 bases matching TRBD2. This CDR3 comprises 16 residues. Germline values: CDR1 SGHTA, CDR2 FQGNSA. V was clipped by 3 bases and J by 2 bases; unmatched bases: 9. CDR3 nucleotide sequence: TGTGCCAGCAGCTTGTGGAGACTAGCCACACAAGAGACCCAGTACTTC. Protein sequence: CASSLWRLATQETQYF.

The chain combines TRBV5-3 with TRBJ2-6; D is unresolved. TRBV5-3 is classed as an ORF, of uncertain function. The CDR3 is made up of 16 amino acids. V lost 0 bases, J lost 0 bases, and 7 bases lay in between. Written as DNA, the CDR3 is TGTGCCAGAAGCTTGGATAGTCGCTCTGGGGCCAACGTCCTGACTTTC. It yields the protein CARSLDSRSGANVLTF.

The chain is built from TRBV10-3 and TRBJ1-1; TRBD1 matches at 8 bases. The V and J ends lost 4 bases and 3 bases, in that order; junction bases with no gene match: 4. The germline V gene has CDR1 ENHRY and CDR2 SYGVKD. The CDR3 consists of 14 residues. The chain's CDR3 is CAISGTTGDTEAFF. The CDR3 bases are TGTGCCATCAGTGGAACGACAGGGGACACTGAAGCTTTCTTT.

The chain combines TRBV27 with TRBJ2-7; D possibly corresponds to TRBD2 (5 bases). The germline V gene has CDR1 MNHEY and CDR2 SMNVEV (reference sequence). The V and J ends lost 5 bases and 1 base respectively, with 9 bases between them. The CDR3 length is 13 residues. Here the CDR3 reads CASSPGFSYEQYF. CDR3 DNA: TGTGCCAGCAGTCCGGGGTTTTCCTACGAGCAGTACTTC.

This sequence joins TRBV14 and TRBJ1-1; 8 bases are a match to TRBD1. Per germline, CDR1 SGHDN and CDR2 FVKESK. The CDR3 is 14 residues long. Trimming cost V 3 bases and J 3 bases; bases outside gene matches: 3. The CDR3 nucleotides are TGTGCCAGCAGCCAGGACAGGGAGGACACTGAAGCTTTCTTT. Encoded protein: CASSQDREDTEAFF.

The chain carries TRBV5-1 and TRBJ2-7; D is undetermined. Germline CDR1 SGHRS, CDR2 YFSETQ. This CDR3 comprises 14 residues. Trimming removed 0 bases from V and 6 bases from J, with 13 bases in between. For the CDR3, the DNA is TGCGCCAGCAGCTTGGGACCCGAGGTCTTCGAGCAGTACTTC. Translated: CASSLGPEVFEQYF. Full variable domain (rest looked up from reference TRBV5-1 and TRBJ2-7): KAGVTQTPRYLIKTRGQQVTLSCSPISGHRSVSWYQQTPGQGLQFLFEYFSETQRNKGNFPGRFSGRQFSNSRSEMNVSTLELGDSALYLCASSLGPEVFEQYFGPGTRLTVT.

This rearrangement joins TRBV7-2 to TRBJ2-7; 10 bases agree with TRBD2. This CDR3 has 16 residues. V lost 6 bases to trimming and J lost 3 bases; unmatched junction nucleotides: 11. From germline, CDR1 is SGHTA and CDR2 FQGNSA. CDR3 sequence (DNA): TGTGCCAGCAGGTTGACTAGCGGGTCTGGTCTCTACGAGCAGTACTTC. Translating gives CASRLTSGSGLYEQYF. Full variable domain (remainder filled in from reference TRBV7-2 and TRBJ2-7): GAGVSQSPSNKVTEKGKDVELRCDPISGHTALYWYRQSLGQGLEFLIYFQGNSAPDKSGLPSDRFSAERTGGSVSTLTIQRTQQEDSAVYLCASRLTSGSGLYEQYFGPGTRLTVT.

V and J are TRBV11-2 and TRBJ2-6, with 9 bases matching TRBD1. After removal of 4 bases from V and 0 bases from J, the junction contained 7 bases not matched to a gene. This CDR3 comprises 18 residues. Germline V gives CDR1 SGHAT, CDR2 FQNNGV. The CDR3: CASSYQTGGASGANVLTF. The CDR3 DNA reads as TGTGCCAGCAGCTATCAGACAGGGGGAGCCTCTGGGGCCAACGTCCTGACTTTC.

This clone is a singleton in its sample. CDR3: CAWSVLGIDGNTIYF. The CDR3, as DNA: TGTGCCTGGAGTGTACTGGGCATTGATGGAAACACCATATATTTT. J is TRBJ1-3 and V is TRBV30, with D hard to call. CDR3 length equals 15 residues. V gave up 0 bases and J gave up 3 bases, with 12 bases separating them. Germline CDR1 is GTSNPN and CDR2 is SVGIG (reference sequence).

This clone was detected once. This chain connects TRBV2 to TRBJ2-5, with D possibly matching TRBD2 (6 bases). Germline-derived CDR1 and CDR2 are SNHLY and FYNNEI. The CDR3 consists of 12 residues. CDR3 coding DNA: TGTGCTAGCCGGAGGGCTCAGGAGACCCAGTACTTC. It translates to CASRRAQETQYF.

The chain links TRBV18 to TRBJ2-3; 8 positions match TRBD2. Unmatched junction bases numbered 7, after V lost 4 bases and J lost 1 base. The germline V gene has CDR1 KGHSH and CDR2 LQKENI. CDR3 length equals 16 residues. CDR3 DNA: TGTGCCAGCTCACAAAGCGGGGGATGGGGCACAGATACGCAGTATTTT. The encoded protein is CASSQSGGWGTDTQYF.

This clone turned up a few times. CDR3 sequence: CASTPGMFPYEQYF. The CDR3 DNA is TGTGCCAGCACTCCCGGGATGTTCCCCTACGAGCAGTACTTC. V usage is TRBV9 and J usage is TRBJ2-7; D is possibly TRBD2 (5 bases). Germline V gene lookup returns CDR1 SGDLS and CDR2 YYNGEE. V gave up 6 bases and J gave up 2 bases, with 15 bases separating them. The CDR3 length is 14 residues.

This clone is medium-sized within its sample. J is TRBJ1-2 and V is TRBV5-4; 10 bases fit TRBD1. The V gene end was trimmed by 4 bases and the J gene end by 0 bases; junction bases not matched to a gene: 6. The CDR3 totals 16 residues. In germline, CDR1 is SGHNT, CDR2 YYREEE (reference sequence). The DNA for the CDR3 is TGTGCCAGCAGCCCGACAGGGGGCGCAGCTAACTATGGCTACACCTTC. It yields the protein CASSPTGGAANYGYTF.